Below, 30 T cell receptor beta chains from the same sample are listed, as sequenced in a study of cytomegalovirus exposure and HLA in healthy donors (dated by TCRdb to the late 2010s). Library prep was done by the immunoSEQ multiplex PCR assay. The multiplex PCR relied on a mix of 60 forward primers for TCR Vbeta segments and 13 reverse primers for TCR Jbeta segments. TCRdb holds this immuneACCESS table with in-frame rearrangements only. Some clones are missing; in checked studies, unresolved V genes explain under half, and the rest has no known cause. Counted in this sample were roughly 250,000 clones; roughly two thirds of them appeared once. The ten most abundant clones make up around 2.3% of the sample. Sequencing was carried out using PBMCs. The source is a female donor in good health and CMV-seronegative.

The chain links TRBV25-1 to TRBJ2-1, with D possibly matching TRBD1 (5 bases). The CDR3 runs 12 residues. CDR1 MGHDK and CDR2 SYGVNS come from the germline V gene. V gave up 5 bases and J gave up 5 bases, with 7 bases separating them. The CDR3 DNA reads TGTGCCAGCAGTTACAGGCACAATGAGCAGTTCTTC. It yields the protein CASSYRHNEQFF.

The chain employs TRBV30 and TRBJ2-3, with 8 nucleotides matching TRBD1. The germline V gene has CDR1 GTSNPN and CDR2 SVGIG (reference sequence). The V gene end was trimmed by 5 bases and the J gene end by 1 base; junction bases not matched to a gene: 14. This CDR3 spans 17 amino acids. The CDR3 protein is CAWLADRDLPCTDTQYF. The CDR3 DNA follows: TGTGCCTGGCTTGCGGACAGGGACTTACCCTGCACAGATACGCAGTATTTT.

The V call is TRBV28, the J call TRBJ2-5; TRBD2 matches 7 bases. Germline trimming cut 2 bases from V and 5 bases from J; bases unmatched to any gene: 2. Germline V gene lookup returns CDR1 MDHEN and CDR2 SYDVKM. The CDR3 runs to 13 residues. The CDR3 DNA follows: TGTGCCAGCAGTTTAATGGGGGGGGAGACCCAGTACTTC. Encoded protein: CASSLMGGETQYF.

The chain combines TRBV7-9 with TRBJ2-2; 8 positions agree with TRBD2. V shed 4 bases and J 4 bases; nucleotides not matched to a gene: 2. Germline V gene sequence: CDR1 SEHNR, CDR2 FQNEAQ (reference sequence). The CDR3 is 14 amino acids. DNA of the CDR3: TGTGCCAGCAGCTCGGGAGGGGGCACCGGGGAGCTGTTTTTT. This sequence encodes CASSSGGGTGELFF. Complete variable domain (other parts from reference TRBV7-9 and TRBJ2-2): DTGVSQNPRHKITKRGQNVTFRCDPISEHNRLYWYRQTLGQGPEFLTYFQNEAQLEKSRLLSDRFSAERPKGSFSTLEIQRTEQGDSAMYLCASSSGGGTGELFFGEGSRLTVL.

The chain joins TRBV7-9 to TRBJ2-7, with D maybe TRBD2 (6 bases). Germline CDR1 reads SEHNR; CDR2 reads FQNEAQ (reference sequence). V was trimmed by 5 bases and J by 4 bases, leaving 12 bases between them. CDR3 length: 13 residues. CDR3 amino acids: CASSRRRGYEQYF. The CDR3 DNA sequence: TGTGCCAGCAGCCGCCGTCGGGGGTACGAGCAGTACTTC.

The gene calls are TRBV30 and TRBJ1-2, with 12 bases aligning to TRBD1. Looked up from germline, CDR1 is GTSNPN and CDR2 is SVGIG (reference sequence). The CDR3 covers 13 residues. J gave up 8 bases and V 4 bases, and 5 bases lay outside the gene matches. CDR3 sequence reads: CAWKGQGAGGYTF. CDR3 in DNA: TGTGCCTGGAAGGGACAGGGGGCGGGCGGCTACACCTTC.

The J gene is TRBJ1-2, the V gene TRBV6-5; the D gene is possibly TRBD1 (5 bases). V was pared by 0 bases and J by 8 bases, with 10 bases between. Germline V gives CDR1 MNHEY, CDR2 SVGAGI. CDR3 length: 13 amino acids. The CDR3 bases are TGTGCCAGCAGTTACTCGAGGCCAGGGGGCTACACCTTC. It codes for CASSYSRPGGYTF.

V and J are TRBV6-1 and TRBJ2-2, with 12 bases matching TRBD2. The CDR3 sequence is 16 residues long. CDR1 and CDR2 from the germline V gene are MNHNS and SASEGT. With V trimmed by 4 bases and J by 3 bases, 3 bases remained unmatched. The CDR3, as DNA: TGTGCCAGCAGTGCTAGCGGGAGGGCCCACACCGGGGAGCTGTTTTTT. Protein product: CASSASGRAHTGELFF.

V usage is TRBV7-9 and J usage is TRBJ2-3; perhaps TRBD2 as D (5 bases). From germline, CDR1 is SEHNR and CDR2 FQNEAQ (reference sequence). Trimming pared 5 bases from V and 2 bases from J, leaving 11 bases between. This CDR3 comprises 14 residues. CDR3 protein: CASSGGRTTDTQYF. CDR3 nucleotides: TGTGCCAGCAGCGGAGGACGGACCACAGATACGCAGTATTTT.

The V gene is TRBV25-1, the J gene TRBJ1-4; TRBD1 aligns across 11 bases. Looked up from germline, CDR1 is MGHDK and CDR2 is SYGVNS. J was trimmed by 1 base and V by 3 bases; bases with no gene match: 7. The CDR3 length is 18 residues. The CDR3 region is CASSDGTGGGRTNEKLFF. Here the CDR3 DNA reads TGTGCCAGCAGTGATGGGACAGGGGGAGGCAGAACTAATGAAAAACTGTTTTTT.

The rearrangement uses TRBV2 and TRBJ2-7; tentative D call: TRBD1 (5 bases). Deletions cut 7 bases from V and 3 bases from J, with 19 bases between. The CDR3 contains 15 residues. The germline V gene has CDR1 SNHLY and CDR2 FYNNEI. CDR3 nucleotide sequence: TGTGCCAGCAATCAACAGGCTTCGGGCCACTACGAGCAGTACTTC. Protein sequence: CASNQQASGHYEQYF.

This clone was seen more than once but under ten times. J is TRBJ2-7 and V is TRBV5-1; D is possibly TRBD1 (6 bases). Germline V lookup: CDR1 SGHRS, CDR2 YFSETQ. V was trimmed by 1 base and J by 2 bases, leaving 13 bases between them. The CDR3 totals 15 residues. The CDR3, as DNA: TGCGCCAGCAGCTTGTCGCCAGGGGACCCCTACGAGCAGTACTTC. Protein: CASSLSPGDPYEQYF.

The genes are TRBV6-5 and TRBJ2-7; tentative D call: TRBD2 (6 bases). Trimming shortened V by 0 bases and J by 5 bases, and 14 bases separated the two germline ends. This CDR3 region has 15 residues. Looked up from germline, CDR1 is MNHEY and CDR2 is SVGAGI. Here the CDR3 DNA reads TGTGCCAGCAGTTACTCTCCAGGGAGGTCCCACGAGCAGTACTTC. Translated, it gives CASSYSPGRSHEQYF.

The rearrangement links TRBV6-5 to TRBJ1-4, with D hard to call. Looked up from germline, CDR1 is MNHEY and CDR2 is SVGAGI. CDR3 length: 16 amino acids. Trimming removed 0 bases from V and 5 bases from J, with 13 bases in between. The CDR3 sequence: CASSYSIPTENEKLFF. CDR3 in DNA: TGTGCCAGCAGTTACTCGATCCCTACAGAGAATGAAAAACTGTTTTTT.

DNA for the CDR3: TGTGCCAGCAGCTTACAGACTAGCGGGAACCGAGATACGCAGTATTTT. It specifies CASSLQTSGNRDTQYF. The chain couples TRBV5-4 to TRBJ2-3, with TRBD2 matching over 11 bases. The V segment lost 2 bases and the J segment 5 bases; nucleotides outside the gene matches: 7. Germline values: CDR1 SGHNT, CDR2 YYREEE (reference sequence). The CDR3 totals 16 residues.

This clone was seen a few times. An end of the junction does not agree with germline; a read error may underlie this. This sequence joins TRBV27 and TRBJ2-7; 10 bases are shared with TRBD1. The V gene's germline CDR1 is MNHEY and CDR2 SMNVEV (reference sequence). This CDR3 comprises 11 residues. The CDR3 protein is CASSAPGQGLF. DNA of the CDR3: TGTGCCAGCAGTGCTCCGGGACAGGGGTTGTTC.

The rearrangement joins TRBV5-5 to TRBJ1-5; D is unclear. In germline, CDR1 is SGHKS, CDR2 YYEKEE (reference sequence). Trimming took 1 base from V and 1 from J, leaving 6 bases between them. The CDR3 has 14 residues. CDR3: CASSLTGSNQPQHF. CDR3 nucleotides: TGTGCCAGCAGCTTGACCGGGAGCAATCAGCCCCAGCATTTT.

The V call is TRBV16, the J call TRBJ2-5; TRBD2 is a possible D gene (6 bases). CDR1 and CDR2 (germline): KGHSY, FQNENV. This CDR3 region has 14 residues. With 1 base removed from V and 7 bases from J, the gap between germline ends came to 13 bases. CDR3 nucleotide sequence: TGTGCCAGCAGCCAATTTACGGGGGAGGCGACCCAGTACTTC. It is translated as CASSQFTGEATQYF.

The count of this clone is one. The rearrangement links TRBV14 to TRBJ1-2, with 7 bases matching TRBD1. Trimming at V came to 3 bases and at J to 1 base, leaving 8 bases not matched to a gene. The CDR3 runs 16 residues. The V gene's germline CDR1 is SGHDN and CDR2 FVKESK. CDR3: CASSHRTGRFNYGYTF. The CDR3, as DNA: TGTGCCAGCAGCCACCGGACAGGTCGATTTAACTATGGCTACACCTTC.

CDR3 in amino acids: CSVELAGRVDTQYF. CDR3 DNA: TGCAGCGTTGAACTAGCGGGGCGGGTAGATACGCAGTATTTT. The chain recombines TRBV29-1 with TRBJ2-3; 9 nucleotides agree with TRBD2. The J segment lost 5 bases and the V segment lost 2 bases, leaving 5 bases of the junction unmatched. Germline V gives CDR1 SQVTM, CDR2 ANQGSEA. The CDR3 consists of 14 residues.

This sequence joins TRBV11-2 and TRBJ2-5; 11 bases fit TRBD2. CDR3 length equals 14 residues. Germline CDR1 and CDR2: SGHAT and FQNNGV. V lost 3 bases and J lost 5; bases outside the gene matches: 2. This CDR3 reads CASSLASGRETQYF. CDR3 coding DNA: TGTGCCAGCAGCTTGGCTAGCGGGAGGGAGACCCAGTACTTC.

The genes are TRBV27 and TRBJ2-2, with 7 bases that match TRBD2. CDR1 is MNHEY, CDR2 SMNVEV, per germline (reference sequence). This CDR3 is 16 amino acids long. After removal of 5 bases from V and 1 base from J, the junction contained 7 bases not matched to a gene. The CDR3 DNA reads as TGTGCCAGCAGTCGGGGGGTTACGGGGAACACCGGGGAGCTGTTTTTT. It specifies CASSRGVTGNTGELFF.

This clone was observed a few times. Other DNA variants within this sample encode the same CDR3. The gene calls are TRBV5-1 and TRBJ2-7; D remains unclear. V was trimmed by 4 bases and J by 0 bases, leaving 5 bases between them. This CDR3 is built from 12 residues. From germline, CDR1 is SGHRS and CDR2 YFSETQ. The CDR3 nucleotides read TGCGCCAGCAGCCTACCCTCCTACGAGCAGTACTTC. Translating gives CASSLPSYEQYF.

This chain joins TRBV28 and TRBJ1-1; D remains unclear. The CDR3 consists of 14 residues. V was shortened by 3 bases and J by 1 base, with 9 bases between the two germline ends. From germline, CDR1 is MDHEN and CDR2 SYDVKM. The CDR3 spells CASSFAQPNTEAFF. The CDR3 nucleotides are TGTGCCAGCAGTTTCGCACAACCGAACACTGAAGCTTTCTTT.

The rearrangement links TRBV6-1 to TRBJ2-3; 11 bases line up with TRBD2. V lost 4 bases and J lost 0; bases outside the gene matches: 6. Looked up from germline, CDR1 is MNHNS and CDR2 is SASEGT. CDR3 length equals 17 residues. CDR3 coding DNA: TGTGCCAGCAGTGCCCGGACTAGCGGGCCGAGCACAGATACGCAGTATTTT. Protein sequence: CASSARTSGPSTDTQYF.

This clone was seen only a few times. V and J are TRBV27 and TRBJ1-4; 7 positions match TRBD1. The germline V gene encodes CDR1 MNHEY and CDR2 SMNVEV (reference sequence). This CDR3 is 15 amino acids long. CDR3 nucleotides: TGTGCGAGCCAAAGGGGGCTGTATACTAATGAAAAACTGTTTTTT. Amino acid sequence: CASQRGLYTNEKLFF.

The CDR3 loop is CASDRGLGSYEQYF. CDR3 nucleotides: TGTGCCAGCGACCGGGGACTAGGCTCCTACGAGCAGTACTTC. This chain links TRBV6-1 with TRBJ2-5; 8 nucleotides line up with TRBD2. The J call may not be correct, given that the DNA end is closer to TRBJ2-7. CDR1 MNHNS and CDR2 SASEGT come from the germline V gene. This CDR3 comprises 14 residues.

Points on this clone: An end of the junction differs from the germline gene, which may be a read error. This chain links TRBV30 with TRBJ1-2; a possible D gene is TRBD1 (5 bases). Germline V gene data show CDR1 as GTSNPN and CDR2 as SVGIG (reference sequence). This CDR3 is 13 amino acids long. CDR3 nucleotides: TGTGCCTGGAGGGGGATGGGACTCTATGGCTACGCCTTC. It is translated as CAWRGMGLYGYAF.

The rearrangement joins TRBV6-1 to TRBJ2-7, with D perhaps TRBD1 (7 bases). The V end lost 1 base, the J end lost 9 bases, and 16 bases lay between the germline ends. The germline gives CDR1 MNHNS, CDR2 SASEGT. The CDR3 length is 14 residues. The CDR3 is CASSEGGDRLSQYF. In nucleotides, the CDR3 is TGTGCCAGCAGTGAAGGGGGGGACAGACTGTCGCAGTACTTC.

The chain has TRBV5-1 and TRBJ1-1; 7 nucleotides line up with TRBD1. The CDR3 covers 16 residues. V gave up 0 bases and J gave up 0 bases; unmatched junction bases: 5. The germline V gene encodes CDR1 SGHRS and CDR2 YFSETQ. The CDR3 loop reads CASSLGQGFMNTEAFF. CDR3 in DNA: TGCGCCAGCAGCTTGGGACAGGGATTCATGAACACTGAAGCTTTCTTT.